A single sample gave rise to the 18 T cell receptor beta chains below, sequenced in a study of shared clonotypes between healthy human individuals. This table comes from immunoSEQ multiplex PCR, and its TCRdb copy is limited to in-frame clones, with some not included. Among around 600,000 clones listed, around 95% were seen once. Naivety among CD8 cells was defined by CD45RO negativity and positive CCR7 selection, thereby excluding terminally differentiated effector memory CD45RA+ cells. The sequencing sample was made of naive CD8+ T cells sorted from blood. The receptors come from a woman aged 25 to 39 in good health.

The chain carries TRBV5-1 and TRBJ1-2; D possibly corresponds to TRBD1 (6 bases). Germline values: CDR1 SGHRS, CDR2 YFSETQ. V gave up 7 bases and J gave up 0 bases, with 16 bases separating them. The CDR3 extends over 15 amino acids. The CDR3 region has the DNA TGCGCCAGCGGAACGGGGGGGCTTACTAACTATGGCTACACCTTC. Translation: CASGTGGLTNYGYTF.

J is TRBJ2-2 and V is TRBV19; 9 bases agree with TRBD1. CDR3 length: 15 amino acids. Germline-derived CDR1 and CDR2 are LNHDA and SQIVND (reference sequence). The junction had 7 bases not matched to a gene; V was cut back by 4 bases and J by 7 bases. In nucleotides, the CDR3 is TGTGCCAGTAGTACCTTACAGGGGGCACGCGGGGAGCTGTTTTTT. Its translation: CASSTLQGARGELFF.

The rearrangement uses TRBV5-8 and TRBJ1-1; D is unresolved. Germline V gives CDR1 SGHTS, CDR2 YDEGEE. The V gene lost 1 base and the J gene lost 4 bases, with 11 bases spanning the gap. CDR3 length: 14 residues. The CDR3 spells CASSLYAGITEAFF. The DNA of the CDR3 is TGTGCCAGCAGCTTGTACGCAGGTATCACTGAAGCTTTCTTT.

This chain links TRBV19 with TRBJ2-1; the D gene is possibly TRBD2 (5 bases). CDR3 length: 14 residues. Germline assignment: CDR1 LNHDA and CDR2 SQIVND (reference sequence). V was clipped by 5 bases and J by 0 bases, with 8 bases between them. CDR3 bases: TGTGCCAGTAGTCACCGGGGCTCCTACAATGAGCAGTTCTTC. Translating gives CASSHRGSYNEQFF. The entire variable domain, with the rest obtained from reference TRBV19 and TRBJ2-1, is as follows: DGGITQSPKYLFRKEGQNVTLSCEQNLNHDAMYWYRQDPGQGLRLIYYSQIVNDFQKGDIAEGYSVSREKKESFPLTVTSAQKNPTAFYLCASSHRGSYNEQFFGPGTRLTVL.

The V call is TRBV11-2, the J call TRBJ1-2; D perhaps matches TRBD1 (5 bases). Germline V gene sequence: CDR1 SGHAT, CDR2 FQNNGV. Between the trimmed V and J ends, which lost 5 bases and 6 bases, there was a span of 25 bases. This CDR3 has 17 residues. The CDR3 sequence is CASSPYQPDSERDGYTF. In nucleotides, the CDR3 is TGTGCCAGCAGCCCTTATCAACCCGACAGCGAGCGAGATGGCTACACCTTC.

In DNA, the CDR3 is TGTGCCAGCAGGGAAGGGACAGCCTACGAGCAGTACTTC. Translation: CASREGTAYEQYF. The V and J genes are TRBV27 and TRBJ2-5, with 7 bases aligning to TRBD1. The DNA end is more similar to TRBJ2-7, so the J call may be wrong. Germline loops: CDR1 MNHEY, CDR2 SMNVEV (reference sequence). This CDR3 contains 13 residues.

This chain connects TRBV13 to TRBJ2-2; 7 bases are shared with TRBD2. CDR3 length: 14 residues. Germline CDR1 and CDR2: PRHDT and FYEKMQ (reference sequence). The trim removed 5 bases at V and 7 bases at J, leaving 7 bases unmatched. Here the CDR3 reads CASSVPERGGELFF. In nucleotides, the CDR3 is TGTGCCAGCAGCGTTCCCGAGCGGGGCGGGGAGCTGTTTTTT.

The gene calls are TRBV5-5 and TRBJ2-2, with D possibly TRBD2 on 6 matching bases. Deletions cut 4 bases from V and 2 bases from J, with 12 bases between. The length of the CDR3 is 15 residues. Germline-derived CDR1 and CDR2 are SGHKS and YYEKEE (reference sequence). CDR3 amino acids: CASSQVAGNTGELFF. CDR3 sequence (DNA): TGTGCCAGCAGCCAGGTGGCGGGAAACACCGGGGAGCTGTTTTTT.

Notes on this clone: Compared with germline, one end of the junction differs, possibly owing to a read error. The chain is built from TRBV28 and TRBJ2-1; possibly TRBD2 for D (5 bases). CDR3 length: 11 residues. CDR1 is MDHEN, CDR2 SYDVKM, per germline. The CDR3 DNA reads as TGTGCCAGCAGTTTCTCGGAGGCGGAGGTCTTC. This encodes CASSFSEAEVF.

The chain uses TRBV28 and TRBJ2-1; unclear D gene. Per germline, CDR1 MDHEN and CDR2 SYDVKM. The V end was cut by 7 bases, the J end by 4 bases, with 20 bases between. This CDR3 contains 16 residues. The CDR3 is CASTPRWSLRYNEQFF. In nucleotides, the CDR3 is TGTGCCAGCACCCCCCGCTGGTCGTTAAGATACAATGAGCAGTTCTTC. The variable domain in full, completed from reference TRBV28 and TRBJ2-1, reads DVKVTQSSRYLVKRTGEKVFLECVQDMDHENMFWYRQDPGLGLRLIYFSYDVKMKEKGDIPEGYSVSREKKERFSLILESASTNQTSMYLCASTPRWSLRYNEQFFGPGTRLTVL.

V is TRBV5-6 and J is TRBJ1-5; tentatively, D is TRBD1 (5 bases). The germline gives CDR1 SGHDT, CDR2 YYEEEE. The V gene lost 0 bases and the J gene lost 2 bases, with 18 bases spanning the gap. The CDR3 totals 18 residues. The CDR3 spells CASSLVTDLFYGNQPQHF. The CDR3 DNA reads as TGTGCCAGCAGCTTGGTGACAGACCTTTTCTATGGCAATCAGCCCCAGCATTTT.

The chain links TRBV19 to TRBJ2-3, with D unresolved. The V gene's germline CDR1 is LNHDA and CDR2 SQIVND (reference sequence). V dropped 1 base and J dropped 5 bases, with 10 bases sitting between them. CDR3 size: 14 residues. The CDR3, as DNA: TGTGCCAGTAGTATAGGCGGACCAGAAGATACGCAGTATTTT. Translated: CASSIGGPEDTQYF.

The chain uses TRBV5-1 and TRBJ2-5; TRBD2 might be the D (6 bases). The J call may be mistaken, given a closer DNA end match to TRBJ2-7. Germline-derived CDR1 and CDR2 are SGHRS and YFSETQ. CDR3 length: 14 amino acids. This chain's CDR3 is CASSLVEGPNEQYF. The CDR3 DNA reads TGCGCCAGCAGCTTGGTGGAGGGTCCTAACGAGCAGTACTTC.

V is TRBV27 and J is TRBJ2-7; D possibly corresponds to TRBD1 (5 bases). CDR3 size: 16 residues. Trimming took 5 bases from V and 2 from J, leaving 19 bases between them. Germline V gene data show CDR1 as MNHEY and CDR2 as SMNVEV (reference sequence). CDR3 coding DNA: TGTGCCAGCAGTCTAAAATGGGGCTTCCTCACCTACGAGCAGTACTTC. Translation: CASSLKWGFLTYEQYF.

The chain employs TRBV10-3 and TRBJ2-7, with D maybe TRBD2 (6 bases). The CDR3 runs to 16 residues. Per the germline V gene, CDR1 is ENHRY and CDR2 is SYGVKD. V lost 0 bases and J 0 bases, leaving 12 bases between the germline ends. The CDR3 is CAISESTGDYSYEQYF. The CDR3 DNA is TGTGCCATCAGTGAGTCTACGGGGGATTACTCCTACGAGCAGTACTTC.

The CDR3 reads CASSWGGGANTGELFF. Written as DNA, the CDR3 is TGTGCCAGCAGCTGGGGCGGGGGCGCGAACACCGGGGAGCTGTTTTTT. The chain combines TRBV7-9 with TRBJ2-2, with D perhaps TRBD2 (7 bases). Per germline, CDR1 SEHNR and CDR2 FQNEAQ (reference sequence). The CDR3 has 16 residues. V was shortened by 4 bases and J by 0 bases, with 12 bases between the two germline ends.

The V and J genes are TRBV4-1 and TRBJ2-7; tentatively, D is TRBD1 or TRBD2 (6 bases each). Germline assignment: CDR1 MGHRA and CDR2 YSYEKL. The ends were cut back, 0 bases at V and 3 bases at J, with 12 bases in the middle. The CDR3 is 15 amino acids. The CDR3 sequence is CASSQEGRGGYEQYF. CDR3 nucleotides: TGCGCCAGCAGCCAAGAGGGCAGGGGAGGCTACGAGCAGTACTTC.

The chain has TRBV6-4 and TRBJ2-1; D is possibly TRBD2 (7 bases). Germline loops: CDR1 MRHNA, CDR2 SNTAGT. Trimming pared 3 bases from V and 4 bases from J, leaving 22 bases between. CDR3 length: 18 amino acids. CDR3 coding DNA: TGTGCCAGCAGTGAACAGGGACTGACCCGGGGGGAGTACAATGAGCAGTTCTTC. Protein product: CASSEQGLTRGEYNEQFF.